The rows below give T cell receptor beta chains drawn from one sample of a study of blood T cell repertoires in COVID-19. Clones were sequenced by immunoSEQ multiplex PCR, and TCRdb holds only the in-frame ones, with some missing. The sample comprises 60,000 to 85,000 clones, 86% of which are singletons, and 3.5% to 5% rests with the top ten. The sample was peripheral blood. These receptors all stem from a man in his forties or fifties with active COVID-19. Each CDR3 is given with its conserved first and last residue. The D gene is left open where the match is weak. The listing skips clone size in some rows; elsewhere it reads once, few, many or a size class.

d_call clone_size j_call v_call cdr3_nt cdr3_aa
- - TRBJ2-7 TRBV29-1 TGCAGCGTTGACTCGGGCTACGAGCAGTACTTC CSVDSGYEQYF
TRBD1 - TRBJ2-3 TRBV24-1 TGTGCCACCAGTGCCCCAGGGGGCAGAGGCACAGATACGCAGTATTTT CATSAPGGRGTDTQYF
- - TRBJ2-3 TRBV2 TGTGCCAGCAGTGCGGGGTATGGCACAGATACGCAGTATTTT CASSAGYGTDTQYF
- - TRBJ2-1 TRBV20-1 TGCAGTGCTAGTCTGGGGGGGCCCCACAATGAGCAGTTCTTC CSASLGGPHNEQFF
TRBD2 - TRBJ2-1 TRBV27 TGTGCCAGCAGCCCCTCAGCGGGACTAGAGTACAATGAGCAGTTCTTC CASSPSAGLEYNEQFF
- - TRBJ2-2 TRBV5-6 TGTGCCAGCAGCTTGGTCCTAGACGGTACCGGGGAGCTGTTTTTT CASSLVLDGTGELFF
- - TRBJ2-7 TRBV19 TGTGCCAGTAGCATTCCGGGAAGGTCCTACGAGCAGTACTTC CASSIPGRSYEQYF
TRBD1 - TRBJ2-7 TRBV27 TGTGCCAGCAGTCCGTACAGGGGCCGCTCTTGGGAGCAGTACTTC CASSPYRGRSWEQYF
- - TRBJ1-6 TRBV10-3 TGTGCCATCAGGCAGGGGACGAATTCACCCCTCCACTTT CAIRQGTNSPLHF
TRBD2 - TRBJ2-1 TRBV18 TGTGCCAGCTCACAACCGGGACTAGCGGGGGACAATGAGCAGTTCTTC CASSQPGLAGDNEQFF
- - TRBJ2-1 TRBV6-5 TGTGCCAGCAGCCGGAGCGCCAGCTCCTACAATGAGCAGTTCTTC CASSRSASSYNEQFF
- - TRBJ2-1 TRBV3-1/TRBV3-2 TGTGCCAGCAGCCAAGGCGTTAGGACTCACAATGAGCAGTTCTTC CASSQGVRTHNEQFF
TRBD1 once TRBJ1-1 TRBV10-1 TGCGCCAGCAGGTTGGACAGGGGACGATGCCCGACCACTGAAGCTTTCTTT CASRLDRGRCPTTEAFF
- - TRBJ2-6 TRBV20-1 TGCAGTGCTAGTGACTACCTCCTGGGGGCCAACGTCCTGACTTTC CSASDYLLGANVLTF
TRBD2 - TRBJ2-3 TRBV11-3 TGTGCCAGCAGCCTACCAGCTAGCGGCCTCACAGATACGCAGTATTTT CASSLPASGLTDTQYF
- - TRBJ2-2 TRBV18 TGTGCCAGCTCACCGCAGGCAAACACCGGGGAGCTGTTTTTT CASSPQANTGELFF
- - TRBJ1-2 TRBV14 TGTGCCAGCAGCCAAGACGTAAGGGGCGGCTACACCTTC CASSQDVRGGYTF
TRBD2 - TRBJ2-3 TRBV7-3 TGTGCCAGCAGCCCCAAGCGGGACCGCACAGATACGCAGTATTTT CASSPKRDRTDTQYF
TRBD1 - TRBJ2-5 TRBV27 TGTGCCAGCAGTTCCGCAGGGGGCGCTGGCGAGACCCAGTACTTC CASSSAGGAGETQYF
- - TRBJ1-3 TRBV19 TGTGCCAGTAGTCGGTTCCTTAACACCATATATTTT CASSRFLNTIYF
- - TRBJ2-7 TRBV10-3 TGTGCCATCAGTTCGAGCTCCTACGAGCAGTACTTC CAISSSSYEQYF
TRBD2 - TRBJ2-3 TRBV7-2 TGTGCCAGCAGCTTAGTTCAGTTGAGCGGGGGGGCGAGGGATACGCAGTATTTT CASSLVQLSGGARDTQYF
- - TRBJ2-6 TRBV5-1 TGCGCCAGCAGCCATAAAACAGGGACTGGGGCCAACGTCCTGACTTTC CASSHKTGTGANVLTF
TRBD1 - TRBJ2-7 TRBV7-3 TGTGCCAGCAGTTCAGACAGGGGGGTCGAGCAGTACTTC CASSSDRGVEQYF
- - TRBJ2-5 TRBV21-1 TGTGCCAGCAGCAAAGTTATGGGACTAGATCTACAAGAGACCCAGTACTTC CASSKVMGLDLQETQYF
- few TRBJ1-1 TRBV7-6 TGTGCCAGCAGCTTAGAACAGAACACTGAAGCTTTCTTT CASSLEQNTEAFF
- - TRBJ1-5 TRBV28 TGTGCCAGCAGTTTATCTCCTTCGGGCAATCAGCCCCAGCATTTT CASSLSPSGNQPQHF
- - TRBJ2-1 TRBV7-3 TGTGCCAGCAGCTCCCCCGGGCAGGGCCACAATGAGCAGTTCTTC CASSSPGQGHNEQFF
- once TRBJ2-1 TRBV5-8 TGTGCCAGCAGCTTGGAGCGCGGGCGGGACAGCTCCTACAATGAGCAGTTCTTC CASSLERGRDSSYNEQFF
TRBD2 - TRBJ2-1 TRBV7-3 TGTGCCAGCAGCGTCGGGACTAGCGTCAGTGAGCAGTTCTTC CASSVGTSVSEQFF